These T cell receptor beta chains were read from a single sample in a study of long-term antiretroviral therapy in people with HIV. The table came from immunoSEQ multiplex PCR; TCRdb's copy has only in-frame clones and leaves some out. The sample lists some 31,000 clones; about 96% were seen once. The source material was unsorted PBMCs, sampled 6.9 years after starting antiretroviral therapy. The receptor source for this set is a man under 40 with HIV. Both conserved end residues are part of each CDR3. Fields, in order: clone size, V gene, D gene, CDR3 length, J gene, CDR3 protein, CDR3 DNA. The D gene is left open where the match is weak. Expanded clones get a size class; other rows say once, few or many, or leave the size out.

clone_size: NA
v_call: TRBV5-1
d_call: TRBD2
cdr3_length: 14
j_call: TRBJ2-7
cdr3_aa: CASSLGTSLYEQYF
cdr3_nt: TGCGCCAGCAGCTTGGGGACTAGCCTGTACGAGCAGTACTTC

clone_size: NA
v_call: TRBV5-1
d_call: NA
cdr3_length: 16
j_call: TRBJ2-3
cdr3_aa: CASSLGGRGPTDTQYF
cdr3_nt: TGCGCCAGCAGCTTGGGTGGTCGAGGCCCCACAGATACGCAGTATTTT

clone_size: NA
v_call: TRBV6-5
d_call: TRBD1
cdr3_length: 14
j_call: TRBJ2-2
cdr3_aa: CASRPLAGGAELFF
cdr3_nt: TGTGCCAGCAGGCCCCTAGCAGGGGGCGCGGAGCTGTTTTTT

clone_size: NA
v_call: TRBV5-1
d_call: NA
cdr3_length: 20
j_call: TRBJ2-4
cdr3_aa: CASSPAEGTGSLLAKNIQYF
cdr3_nt: TGCGCCAGCAGCCCGGCCGAGGGGACCGGGAGCTTACTAGCCAAAAACATTCAGTACTTC

clone_size: NA
v_call: TRBV19
d_call: NA
cdr3_length: 15
j_call: TRBJ1-5
cdr3_aa: CASRGLGEGNQPQHF
cdr3_nt: TGTGCCAGTAGAGGGCTGGGTGAAGGCAATCAGCCCCAGCATTTT

clone_size: NA
v_call: TRBV5-1
d_call: TRBD2
cdr3_length: 18
j_call: TRBJ2-3
cdr3_aa: CASRDPAGGDQTTDTQYF
cdr3_nt: TGCGCCAGCAGGGATCCAGCGGGGGGTGATCAAACGACAGATACGCAGTATTTT

clone_size: NA
v_call: TRBV27
d_call: NA
cdr3_length: 13
j_call: TRBJ2-5
cdr3_aa: CASSQDSQETQYF
cdr3_nt: TGTGCCAGCAGTCAGGACAGCCAAGAGACCCAGTACTTC

clone_size: NA
v_call: TRBV11-2
d_call: TRBD2
cdr3_length: 15
j_call: TRBJ2-2
cdr3_aa: CASSLGTTDTGELFF
cdr3_nt: TGTGCCAGCAGCCTCGGGACTACCGACACCGGGGAGCTGTTTTTT

clone_size: NA
v_call: TRBV5-1
d_call: NA
cdr3_length: 13
j_call: TRBJ2-7
cdr3_aa: CASSPSTGYEQYF
cdr3_nt: TGCGCCAGCAGCCCCTCGACCGGTTACGAGCAGTACTTC

clone_size: NA
v_call: TRBV6-5
d_call: NA
cdr3_length: 14
j_call: TRBJ2-7
cdr3_aa: CASSYYTGFYEQYF
cdr3_nt: TGTGCCAGCAGTTACTACACAGGGTTCTACGAGCAGTACTTC

clone_size: once
v_call: TRBV19
d_call: TRBD2
cdr3_length: 15
j_call: TRBJ2-1
cdr3_aa: CASSPRTSGVTEQFF
cdr3_nt: TGTGCCAGTAGTCCGAGGACTAGCGGGGTAACTGAGCAGTTCTTC

clone_size: once
v_call: TRBV19
d_call: NA
cdr3_length: 14
j_call: TRBJ1-2
cdr3_aa: CASSIVGINYGYTF
cdr3_nt: TGTGCCAGTAGTATAGTAGGGATCAACTATGGCTACACCTTC

clone_size: NA
v_call: TRBV5-5
d_call: NA
cdr3_length: 15
j_call: TRBJ2-6
cdr3_aa: CASSLYRSGANVLTF
cdr3_nt: TGTGCCAGCTCCCTATACCGCTCTGGGGCCAACGTCCTGACTTTC

clone_size: once
v_call: TRBV18
d_call: TRBD1
cdr3_length: 15
j_call: TRBJ1-2
cdr3_aa: CASSPQHRGLEGYTF
cdr3_nt: TGTGCCAGCTCACCTCAACACAGGGGGCTAGAAGGCTACACCTTC

clone_size: NA
v_call: TRBV6-1
d_call: TRBD2
cdr3_length: 15
j_call: TRBJ2-3
cdr3_aa: CASKVGGGDTDTQYF
cdr3_nt: TGTGCCAGCAAGGTGGGCGGGGGAGACACAGATACGCAGTATTTT

clone_size: NA
v_call: TRBV20-1
d_call: NA
cdr3_length: 11
j_call: TRBJ2-1
cdr3_aa: CSASFPNEQFF
cdr3_nt: TGCAGTGCTTCCTTTCCCAATGAGCAGTTCTTC

clone_size: NA
v_call: TRBV6-1
d_call: NA
cdr3_length: 14
j_call: TRBJ1-2
cdr3_aa: CASRSGKMGAGYTF
cdr3_nt: TGTGCCAGTCGTTCCGGGAAAATGGGTGCTGGCTACACCTTC

clone_size: NA
v_call: TRBV2
d_call: TRBD1
cdr3_length: 14
j_call: TRBJ1-2
cdr3_aa: CASRTGTGGYGYTF
cdr3_nt: TGTGCCAGCAGGACCGGGACAGGGGGATATGGCTACACCTTC

clone_size: NA
v_call: TRBV6-5
d_call: NA
cdr3_length: 13
j_call: TRBJ1-2
cdr3_aa: CASSYLGTYGYTF
cdr3_nt: TGTGCCAGCAGTTACCTCGGTACCTATGGCTACACCTTC

clone_size: NA
v_call: TRBV5-1
d_call: NA
cdr3_length: 15
j_call: TRBJ2-1
cdr3_aa: CASSLDPSLLPWQFF
cdr3_nt: TGCGCCAGCAGCTTGGACCCGAGTTTACTCCCCTGGCAGTTCTTC

clone_size: NA
v_call: TRBV10-3
d_call: TRBD1
cdr3_length: 14
j_call: TRBJ2-3
cdr3_aa: CAISRGQGTDTQYF
cdr3_nt: TGTGCCATCAGTAGGGGACAGGGGACAGATACGCAGTATTTT

clone_size: NA
v_call: TRBV19
d_call: NA
cdr3_length: 13
j_call: TRBJ2-1
cdr3_aa: CASSIGHLGEQFF
cdr3_nt: TGTGCCAGTAGTATTGGGCATCTCGGTGAGCAGTTCTTC

clone_size: once
v_call: TRBV6-6
d_call: NA
cdr3_length: 12
j_call: TRBJ1-5
cdr3_aa: CASTDSNQPQHF
cdr3_nt: TGTGCCAGCACAGATAGCAATCAGCCCCAGCATTTT

clone_size: NA
v_call: TRBV10-3
d_call: NA
cdr3_length: 14
j_call: TRBJ1-5
cdr3_aa: CATQDTGVNQPQHF
cdr3_nt: TGTGCCACACAGGACACAGGAGTAAATCAGCCCCAGCATTTT

clone_size: NA
v_call: TRBV7-9
d_call: TRBD2
cdr3_length: 15
j_call: TRBJ2-7
cdr3_aa: CASTYSGRVTYEQYF
cdr3_nt: TGTGCCAGCACCTATAGCGGGAGGGTCACCTACGAGCAGTACTTC

clone_size: NA
v_call: TRBV10-3
d_call: NA
cdr3_length: 16
j_call: TRBJ1-1
cdr3_aa: CAISESTPDANTEAFF
cdr3_nt: TGTGCCATCAGTGAGTCGACTCCTGACGCGAACACTGAAGCTTTCTTT

clone_size: NA
v_call: TRBV7-8
d_call: NA
cdr3_length: 15
j_call: TRBJ2-2
cdr3_aa: CASSLMRTGTGELFF
cdr3_nt: TGTGCCAGCAGCCTTATGAGGACGGGTACCGGGGAGCTGTTTTTT

clone_size: NA
v_call: TRBV6-6
d_call: TRBD1
cdr3_length: 14
j_call: TRBJ1-5
cdr3_aa: CASSNRGLTQPQHF
cdr3_nt: TGTGCCAGCAGTAACAGGGGGCTGACTCAGCCCCAGCATTTT

clone_size: NA
v_call: TRBV27
d_call: NA
cdr3_length: 13
j_call: TRBJ2-7
cdr3_aa: CASSLRDTHEQYF
cdr3_nt: TGTGCCAGCAGTTTGCGGGACACCCACGAGCAGTACTTC

clone_size: NA
v_call: TRBV6-6
d_call: NA
cdr3_length: 15
j_call: TRBJ1-6
cdr3_aa: CASSYAARVGSPLHF
cdr3_nt: TGTGCCAGCAGCTACGCGGCCAGGGTCGGTTCACCCCTCCACTTT

clone_size: NA
v_call: TRBV2
d_call: TRBD2
cdr3_length: 16
j_call: TRBJ2-3
cdr3_aa: CASSPLKAGLIVTQYF
cdr3_nt: TGTGCCAGCAGCCCCCTCAAAGCGGGGCTTATCGTCACGCAGTATTTT

clone_size: NA
v_call: TRBV25-1
d_call: NA
cdr3_length: 12
j_call: TRBJ2-2
cdr3_aa: CASSRGTGELFF
cdr3_nt: TGTGCCAGCAGTAGAGGGACCGGGGAGCTGTTTTTT

clone_size: NA
v_call: TRBV30
d_call: NA
cdr3_length: 15
j_call: TRBJ2-1
cdr3_aa: CAWSVRRSSYNEQFF
cdr3_nt: TGTGCCTGGAGTGTACGTCGGAGCTCCTACAATGAGCAGTTCTTC

clone_size: NA
v_call: TRBV4-3
d_call: NA
cdr3_length: 16
j_call: TRBJ2-6
cdr3_aa: CASSQDGSSGANVLTF
cdr3_nt: TGCGCCAGCAGCCAAGATGGATCCTCTGGGGCCAACGTCCTGACTTTC

clone_size: NA
v_call: TRBV9
d_call: NA
cdr3_length: 13
j_call: TRBJ2-1
cdr3_aa: CASSDGSSGEQFF
cdr3_nt: TGTGCCAGCAGCGACGGGAGTTCGGGTGAGCAGTTCTTC

clone_size: once
v_call: TRBV19
d_call: TRBD2
cdr3_length: 15
j_call: TRBJ2-5
cdr3_aa: CASSMRGEGRETQYF
cdr3_nt: TGTGCCAGTAGTATGCGGGGGGAGGGTCGGGAGACCCAGTACTTC

clone_size: NA
v_call: TRBV6-1
d_call: NA
cdr3_length: 11
j_call: TRBJ1-4
cdr3_aa: CASVLGEKLFF
cdr3_nt: TGTGCCAGCGTCCTGGGTGAAAAACTGTTTTTT